Here is one TCR beta chain with its context. What it binds is unknown. This entry comes from a study of shared clonotypes between healthy human individuals. Germline loops: CDR1 MDHEN, CDR2 SYDVKM. The V and J ends lost 7 bases and 8 bases, in that order; junction bases with no gene match: 14. The CDR3 totals 15 residues. Clones were sequenced by immunoSEQ multiplex PCR, and TCRdb holds only the in-frame ones, with some missing. The sample has 400,000 to 550,000 clones; approximately 79% are singletons. General study points: Clonotype sharing among the donors was expected to vary with sequencing depth.

Input material: PBMCs. The sequence was obtained from a woman aged 35 to 49 in good health. Some clones in this sample may be carry-over from other donors' samples. The rearrangement uses TRBV28 and TRBJ2-1, with TRBD2 matching 7 bases. CDR3 sequence: CASTLLGGRAYEQFF. DNA of the CDR3: TGTGCCAGCACCCTCTTGGGCGGGAGAGCCTATGAGCAGTTCTTC.